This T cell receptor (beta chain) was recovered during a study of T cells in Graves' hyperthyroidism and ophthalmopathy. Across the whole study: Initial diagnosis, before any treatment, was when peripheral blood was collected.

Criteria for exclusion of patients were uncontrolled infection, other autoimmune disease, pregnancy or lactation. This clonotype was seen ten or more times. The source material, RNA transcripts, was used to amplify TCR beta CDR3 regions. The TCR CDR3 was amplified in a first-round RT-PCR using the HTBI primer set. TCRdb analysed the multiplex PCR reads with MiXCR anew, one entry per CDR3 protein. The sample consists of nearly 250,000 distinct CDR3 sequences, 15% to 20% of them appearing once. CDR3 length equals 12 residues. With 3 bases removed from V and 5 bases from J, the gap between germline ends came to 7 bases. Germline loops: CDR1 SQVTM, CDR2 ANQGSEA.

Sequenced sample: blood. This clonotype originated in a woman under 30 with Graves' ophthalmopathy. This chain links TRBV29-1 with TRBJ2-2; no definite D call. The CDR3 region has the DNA TGCAGCGTTGACGTTGGGACCGGGGAGCTGTTTTTT. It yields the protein CSVDVGTGELFF.